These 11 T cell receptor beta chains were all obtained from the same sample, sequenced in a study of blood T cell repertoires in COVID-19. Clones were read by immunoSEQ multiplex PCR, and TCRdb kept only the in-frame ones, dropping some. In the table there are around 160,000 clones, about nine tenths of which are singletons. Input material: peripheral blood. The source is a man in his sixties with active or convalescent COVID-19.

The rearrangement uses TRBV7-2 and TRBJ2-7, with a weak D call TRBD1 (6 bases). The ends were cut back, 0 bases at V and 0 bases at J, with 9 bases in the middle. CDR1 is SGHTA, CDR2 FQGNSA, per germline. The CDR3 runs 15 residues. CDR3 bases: TGTGCCAGCAGCTTAGCCGAGGGGGACTCCTACGAGCAGTACTTC. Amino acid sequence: CASSLAEGDSYEQYF.

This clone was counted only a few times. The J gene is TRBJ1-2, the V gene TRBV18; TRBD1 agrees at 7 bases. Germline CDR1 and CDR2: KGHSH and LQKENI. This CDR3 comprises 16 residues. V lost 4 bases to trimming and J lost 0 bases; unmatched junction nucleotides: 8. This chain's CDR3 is CASSLQRDSSNYGYTF. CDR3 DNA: TGTGCCAGCTCACTGCAAAGGGACAGTTCTAACTATGGCTACACCTTC.

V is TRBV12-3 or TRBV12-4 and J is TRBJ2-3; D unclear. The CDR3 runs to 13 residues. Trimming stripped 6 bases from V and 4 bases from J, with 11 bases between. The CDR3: CASSLLGPDTQYF. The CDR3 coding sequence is TGTGCCAGCAGCCTTCTAGGCCCAGATACGCAGTATTTT.

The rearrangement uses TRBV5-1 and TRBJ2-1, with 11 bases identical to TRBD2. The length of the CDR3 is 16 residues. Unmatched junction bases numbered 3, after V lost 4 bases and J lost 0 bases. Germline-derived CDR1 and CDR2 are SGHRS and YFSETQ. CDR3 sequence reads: CASSVAGGSSYNEQFF. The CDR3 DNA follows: TGCGCCAGCAGCGTAGCGGGGGGGAGCTCCTACAATGAGCAGTTCTTC. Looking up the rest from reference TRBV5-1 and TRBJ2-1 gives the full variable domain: KAGVTQTPRYLIKTRGQQVTLSCSPISGHRSVSWYQQTPGQGLQFLFEYFSETQRNKGNFPGRFSGRQFSNSRSEMNVSTLELGDSALYLCASSVAGGSSYNEQFFGPGTRLTVL.

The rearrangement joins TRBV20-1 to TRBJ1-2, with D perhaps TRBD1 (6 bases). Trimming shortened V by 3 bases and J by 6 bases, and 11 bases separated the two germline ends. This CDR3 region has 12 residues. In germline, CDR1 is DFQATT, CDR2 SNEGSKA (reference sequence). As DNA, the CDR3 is TGCAGTGCTAGTCGGGACATTCATGGCTACACCTTC. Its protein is CSASRDIHGYTF.

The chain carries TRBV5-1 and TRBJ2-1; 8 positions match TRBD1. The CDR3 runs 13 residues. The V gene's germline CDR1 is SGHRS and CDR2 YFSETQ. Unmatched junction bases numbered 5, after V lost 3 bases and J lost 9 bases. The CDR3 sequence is CASSSQGAGEQFF. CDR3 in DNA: TGCGCCAGCAGCTCCCAGGGGGCGGGTGAGCAGTTCTTC.

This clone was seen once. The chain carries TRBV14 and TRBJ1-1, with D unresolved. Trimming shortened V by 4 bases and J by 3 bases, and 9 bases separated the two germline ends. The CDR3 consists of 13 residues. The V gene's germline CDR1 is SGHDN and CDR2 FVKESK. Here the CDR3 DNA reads TGTGCCAGCAGCCGGAATGGAGACACTGAAGCTTTCTTT. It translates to CASSRNGDTEAFF.

DNA of the CDR3: TGCAGCGTCCCAAGGACAGGGAACACTGAAGCTTTCTTT. Protein sequence: CSVPRTGNTEAFF. The genes are TRBV29-1 and TRBJ1-1, with TRBD1 identical over 7 bases. Trimming cost V 6 bases and J 1 base; bases outside gene matches: 5. From germline, CDR1 is SQVTM and CDR2 ANQGSEA. This CDR3 contains 13 residues.

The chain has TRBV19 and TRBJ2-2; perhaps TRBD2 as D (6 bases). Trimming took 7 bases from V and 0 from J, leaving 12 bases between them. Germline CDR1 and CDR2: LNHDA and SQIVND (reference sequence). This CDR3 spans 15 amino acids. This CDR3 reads CASISWGANTGELFF. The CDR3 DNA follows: TGTGCCAGTATCTCCTGGGGGGCGAACACCGGGGAGCTGTTTTTT. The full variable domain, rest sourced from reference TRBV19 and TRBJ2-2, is DGGITQSPKYLFRKEGQNVTLSCEQNLNHDAMYWYRQDPGQGLRLIYYSQIVNDFQKGDIAEGYSVSREKKESFPLTVTSAQKNPTAFYLCASISWGANTGELFFGEGSRLTVL.

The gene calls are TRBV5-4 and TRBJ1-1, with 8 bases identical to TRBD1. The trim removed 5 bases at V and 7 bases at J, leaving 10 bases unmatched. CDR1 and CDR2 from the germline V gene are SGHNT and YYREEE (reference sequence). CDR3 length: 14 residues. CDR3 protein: CASRGWTGLNEAFF. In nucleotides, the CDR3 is TGTGCCAGCAGGGGTTGGACAGGGTTGAATGAAGCTTTCTTT.

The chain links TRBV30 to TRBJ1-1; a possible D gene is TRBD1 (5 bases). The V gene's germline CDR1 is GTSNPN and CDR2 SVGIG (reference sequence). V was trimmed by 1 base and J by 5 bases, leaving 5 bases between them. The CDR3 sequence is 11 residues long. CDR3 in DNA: TGTGCCTGGAGTGACAGGACTGAAGCTTTCTTT. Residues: CAWSDRTEAFF.